What follows are 3 T cell receptor beta chains derived from one specimen sequenced in a study of regulatory T cells in long-lasting Graves disease. Both iRepertoire HTBI primers and Arm-PCR of CDR3 regions were used to build the TCR beta libraries. MiXCR was run by TCRdb on the multiplex PCR reads, yielding one entry per CDR3 protein. The sample shows about 380,000 distinct CDR3 sequences, around 15% of them seen only once. Documented time point: newly diagnosed GD, antithyroid drugs for less than 3 months. PBMC RNA served as the TCR library source. The specimen was peripheral blood mononuclear cells (PBMCs), collected at new diagnosis, from a patient treated with antithyroid drugs. The receptors were gathered from a female donor with Graves disease.

This sequence joins TRBV7-2 and TRBJ2-3, with 8 bases that match TRBD2. This CDR3 contains 17 residues. Germline values: CDR1 SGHTA, CDR2 FQGNSA. V shed 5 bases, J shed 5 bases, and the junction held 15 bases outside the gene matches. CDR3 bases: TGTGCCAGCAGCGACCGCCGGACTAGCCCGATAGGAGATACGCAGTATTTT. Encoded protein: CASSDRRTSPIGDTQYF.

The chain has TRBV5-1 and TRBJ1-4; the D gene is possibly TRBD1 (5 bases). CDR3 length: 15 amino acids. Trimming took 2 bases from V and 6 from J, leaving 14 bases between them. Germline V lookup: CDR1 SGHRS, CDR2 YFSETQ. Here the CDR3 DNA reads TGCGCCAGCAGCTTAAATCCCGGGGCGGATGAAAAACTGTTTTTT. It encodes CASSLNPGADEKLFF.

Only a few counts were recorded for this clonotype. One end of the junction is discordant with germline, which a read error may explain. The chain couples TRBV20-1 to TRBJ2-1; 10 bases are shared with TRBD2. This CDR3 comprises 15 residues. CDR1 DFQATT and CDR2 SNEGSKA come from the germline V gene (reference sequence). CDR3 region: CSASPSGGSNGEQLF. The CDR3 coding sequence is TGCAGTGCTAGCCCTAGCGGGGGTAGTAATGGTGAGCAGCTCTTC.